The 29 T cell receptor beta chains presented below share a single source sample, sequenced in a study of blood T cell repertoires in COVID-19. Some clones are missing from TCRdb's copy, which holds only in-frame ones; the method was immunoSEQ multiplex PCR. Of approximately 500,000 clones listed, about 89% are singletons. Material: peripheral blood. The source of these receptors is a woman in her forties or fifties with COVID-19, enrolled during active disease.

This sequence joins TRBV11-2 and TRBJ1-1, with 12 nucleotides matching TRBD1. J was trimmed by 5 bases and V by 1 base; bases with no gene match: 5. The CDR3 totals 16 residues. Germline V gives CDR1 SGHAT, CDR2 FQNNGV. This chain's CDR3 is CASSLVGQGAGTEAFF. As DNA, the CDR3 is TGTGCCAGCAGCTTAGTGGGACAGGGGGCAGGTACTGAAGCTTTCTTT.

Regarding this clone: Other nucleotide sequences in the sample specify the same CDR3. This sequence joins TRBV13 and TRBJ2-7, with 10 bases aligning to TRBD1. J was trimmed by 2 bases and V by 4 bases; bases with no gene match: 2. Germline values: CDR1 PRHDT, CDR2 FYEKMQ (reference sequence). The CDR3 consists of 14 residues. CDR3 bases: TGTGCCAGCAGCTCCGGGACAGGGGCCTACGAGCAGTACTTC. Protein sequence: CASSSGTGAYEQYF.

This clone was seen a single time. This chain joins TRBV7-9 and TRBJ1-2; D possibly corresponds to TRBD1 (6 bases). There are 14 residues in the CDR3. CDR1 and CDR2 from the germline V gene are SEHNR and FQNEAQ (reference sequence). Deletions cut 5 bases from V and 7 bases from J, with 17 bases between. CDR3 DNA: TGTGCCAGCAGCCTCCTTGGGGAAGGGGGTGGCTACACCTTC. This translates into CASSLLGEGGGYTF.

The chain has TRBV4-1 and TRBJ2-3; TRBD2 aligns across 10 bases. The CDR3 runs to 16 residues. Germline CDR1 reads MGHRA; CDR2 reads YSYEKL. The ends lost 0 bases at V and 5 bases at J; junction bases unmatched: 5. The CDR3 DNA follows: TGCGCCAGCAGCCAAGAACAGCGGGGGGGCCTAGATACGCAGTATTTT. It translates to CASSQEQRGGLDTQYF.

The CDR3 DNA is TGCGCCAGCAGTAGTAGGGGGAGCAGGGTGGAAAACCAAGAGACCCAGTACTTC. This encodes CASSSRGSRVENQETQYF. The chain employs TRBV5-1 and TRBJ2-5, with a weak D call TRBD1 (6 bases). From germline, CDR1 is SGHRS and CDR2 YFSETQ. The CDR3 covers 18 residues. The V end lost 5 bases, the J end lost 0 bases, and 23 bases lay between the germline ends.

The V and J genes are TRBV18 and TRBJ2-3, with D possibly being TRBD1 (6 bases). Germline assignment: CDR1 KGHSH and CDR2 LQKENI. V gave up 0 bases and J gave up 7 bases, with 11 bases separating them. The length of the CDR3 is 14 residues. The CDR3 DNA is TGTGCCAGCTCACCACCGGGGACACCCCATACGCAGTATTTT. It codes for CASSPPGTPHTQYF.

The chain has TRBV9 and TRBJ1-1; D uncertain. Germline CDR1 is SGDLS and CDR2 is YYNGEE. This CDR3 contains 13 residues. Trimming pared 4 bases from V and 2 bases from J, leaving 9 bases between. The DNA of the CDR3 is TGTGCCAGCAGCACAGCCCTCAACACTGAAGCTTTCTTT. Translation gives CASSTALNTEAFF.

CDR3 coding DNA: TGTGCCAGCAGCTCCGGACGGGGTTCACCCCTCCACTTT. Its translation is CASSSGRGSPLHF. The rearrangement uses TRBV5-6 and TRBJ1-6, with D hard to call. The CDR3 has 13 amino acids. Germline CDR1 SGHDT, CDR2 YYEEEE. V shed 3 bases and J shed 9 bases, with 10 bases lying between them.

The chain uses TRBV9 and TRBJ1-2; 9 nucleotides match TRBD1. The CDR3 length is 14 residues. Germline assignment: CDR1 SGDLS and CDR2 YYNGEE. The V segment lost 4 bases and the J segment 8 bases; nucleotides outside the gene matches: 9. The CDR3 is CASSLSGTGWGYTF. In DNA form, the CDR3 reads TGTGCCAGCAGCTTATCCGGGACAGGGTGGGGCTACACCTTC.

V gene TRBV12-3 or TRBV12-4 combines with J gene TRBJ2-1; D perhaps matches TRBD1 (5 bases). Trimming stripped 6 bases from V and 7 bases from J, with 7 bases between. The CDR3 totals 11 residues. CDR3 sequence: CASSAGNEQFF. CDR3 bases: TGTGCCAGCAGCGCAGGGAATGAGCAGTTCTTC.

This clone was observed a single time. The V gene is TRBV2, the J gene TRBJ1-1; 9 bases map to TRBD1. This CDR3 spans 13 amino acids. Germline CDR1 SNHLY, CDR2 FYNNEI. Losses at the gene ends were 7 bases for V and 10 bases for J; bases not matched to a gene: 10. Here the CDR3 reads CASTPGQGVRAFF. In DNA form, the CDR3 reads TGTGCCAGCACCCCGGGACAGGGAGTTCGAGCTTTCTTT.

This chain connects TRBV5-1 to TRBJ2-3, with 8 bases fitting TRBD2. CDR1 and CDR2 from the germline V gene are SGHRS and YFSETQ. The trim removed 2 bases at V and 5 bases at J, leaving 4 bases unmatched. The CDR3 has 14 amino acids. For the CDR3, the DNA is TGCGCCAGCAGCTTTAGCGGGGTTGGAGATACGCAGTATTTT. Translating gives CASSFSGVGDTQYF. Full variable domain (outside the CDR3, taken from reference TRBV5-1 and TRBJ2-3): KAGVTQTPRYLIKTRGQQVTLSCSPISGHRSVSWYQQTPGQGLQFLFEYFSETQRNKGNFPGRFSGRQFSNSRSEMNVSTLELGDSALYLCASSFSGVGDTQYFGPGTRLTVL.

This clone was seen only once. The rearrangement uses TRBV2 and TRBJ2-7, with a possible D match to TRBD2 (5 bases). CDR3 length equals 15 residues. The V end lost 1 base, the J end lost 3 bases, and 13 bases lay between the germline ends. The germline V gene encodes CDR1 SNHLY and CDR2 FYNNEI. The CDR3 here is CASSEGIVASYEQYF. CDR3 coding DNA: TGTGCCAGCAGTGAAGGAATTGTAGCGAGCTACGAGCAGTACTTC.

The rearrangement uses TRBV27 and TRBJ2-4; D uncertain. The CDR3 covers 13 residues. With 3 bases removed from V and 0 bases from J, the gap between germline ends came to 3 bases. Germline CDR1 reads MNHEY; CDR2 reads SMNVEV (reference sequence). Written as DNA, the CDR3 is TGTGCCAGCAGTTTCGGAGCCAAAAACATTCAGTACTTC. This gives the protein CASSFGAKNIQYF.

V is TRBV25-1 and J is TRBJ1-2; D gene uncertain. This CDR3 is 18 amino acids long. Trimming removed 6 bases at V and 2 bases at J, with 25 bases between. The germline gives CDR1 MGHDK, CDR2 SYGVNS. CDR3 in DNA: TGTGCCAGCAGGGGTCCGATTGGGCCAGGAAATAGGAACTATGGCTACACCTTC. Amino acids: CASRGPIGPGNRNYGYTF.

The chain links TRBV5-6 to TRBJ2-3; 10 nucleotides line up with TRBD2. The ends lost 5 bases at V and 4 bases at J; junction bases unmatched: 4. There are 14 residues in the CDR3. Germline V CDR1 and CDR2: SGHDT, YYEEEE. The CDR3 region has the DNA TGTGCCAGCAGACCAGCGGGGGGGGCAGATACGCAGTATTTT. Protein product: CASRPAGGADTQYF.

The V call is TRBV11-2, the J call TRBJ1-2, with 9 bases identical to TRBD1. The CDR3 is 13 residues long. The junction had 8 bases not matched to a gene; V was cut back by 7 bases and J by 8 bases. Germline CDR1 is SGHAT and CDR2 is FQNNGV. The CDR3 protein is CASTRQGDRGYTF. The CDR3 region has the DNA TGTGCCAGCACTAGACAGGGGGATCGAGGCTACACCTTC.

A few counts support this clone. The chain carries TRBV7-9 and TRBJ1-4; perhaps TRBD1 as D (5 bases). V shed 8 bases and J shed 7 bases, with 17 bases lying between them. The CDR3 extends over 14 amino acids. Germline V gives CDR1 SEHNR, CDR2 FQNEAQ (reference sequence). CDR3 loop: CASSRGGIGEKLFF. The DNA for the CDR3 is TGTGCCAGCTCCCGGGGGGGAATTGGTGAAAAACTGTTTTTT.

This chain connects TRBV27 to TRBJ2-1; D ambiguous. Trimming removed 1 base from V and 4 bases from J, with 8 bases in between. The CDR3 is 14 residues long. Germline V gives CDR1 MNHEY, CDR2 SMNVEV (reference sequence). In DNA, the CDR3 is TGTGCCAGCAGTTTATGGGCAGTTTACAATGAGCAGTTCTTC. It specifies CASSLWAVYNEQFF.

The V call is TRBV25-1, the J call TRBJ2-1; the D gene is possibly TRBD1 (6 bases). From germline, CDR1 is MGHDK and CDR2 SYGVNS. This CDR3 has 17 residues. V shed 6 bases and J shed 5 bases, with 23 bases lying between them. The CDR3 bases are TGTGCCAGCAGCGCTACCCGAGGGGACACAGGACACAATGAGCAGTTCTTC. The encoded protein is CASSATRGDTGHNEQFF.

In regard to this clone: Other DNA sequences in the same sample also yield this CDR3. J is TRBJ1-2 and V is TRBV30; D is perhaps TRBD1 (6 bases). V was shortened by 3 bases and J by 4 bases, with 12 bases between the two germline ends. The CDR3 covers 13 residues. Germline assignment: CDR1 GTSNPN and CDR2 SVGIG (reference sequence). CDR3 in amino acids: CAWRGQGSYGYTF. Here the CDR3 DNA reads TGTGCCTGGAGAGGGCAGGGGTCCTATGGCTACACCTTC.

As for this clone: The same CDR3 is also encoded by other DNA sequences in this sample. The CDR3 coding sequence is TGTGCCAGTAGTATCGGGGGAAACACTGAAGCTTTCTTT. It translates to CASSIGGNTEAFF. The rearrangement joins TRBV19 to TRBJ1-1; maybe TRBD1 (5 bases). The germline CDR1 and CDR2 sequences are LNHDA and SQIVND (reference sequence). The length of the CDR3 is 13 residues. V lost 3 bases and J lost 2, with 7 bases in between.

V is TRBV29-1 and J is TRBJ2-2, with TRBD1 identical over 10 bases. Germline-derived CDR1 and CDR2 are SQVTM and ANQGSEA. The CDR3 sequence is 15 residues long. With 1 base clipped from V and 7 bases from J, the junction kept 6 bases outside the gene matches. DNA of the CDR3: TGCAGCGTTGAAGTGAGACAGGGGGCGGACGGGGAGCTGTTTTTT. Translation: CSVEVRQGADGELFF.

CDR3 in DNA: TGTGCCAGTAGTCCCCAAGAGCGACAGAACTATGGCTACACCTTC. Its protein product is CASSPQERQNYGYTF. This chain uses TRBV19 with TRBJ1-2; tentative D call: TRBD1 (5 bases). V shed 5 bases and J shed 2 bases, with 15 bases lying between them. The CDR3 consists of 15 residues. CDR1 and CDR2 (germline): LNHDA, SQIVND (reference sequence).

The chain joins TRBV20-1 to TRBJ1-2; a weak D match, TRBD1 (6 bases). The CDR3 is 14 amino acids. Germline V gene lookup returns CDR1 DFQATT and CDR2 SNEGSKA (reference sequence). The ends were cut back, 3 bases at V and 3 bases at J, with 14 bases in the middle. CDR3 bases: TGCAGTGCTAGTTACCCTGAGGGGGACTATGGCTACACCTTC. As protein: CSASYPEGDYGYTF.

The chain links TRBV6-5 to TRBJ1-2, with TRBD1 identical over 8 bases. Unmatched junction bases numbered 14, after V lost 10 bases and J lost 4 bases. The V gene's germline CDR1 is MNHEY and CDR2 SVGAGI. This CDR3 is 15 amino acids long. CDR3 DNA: TGTGCCACCCTCCGGACAGGGTTGGGCGGCTATGGCTACACCTTC. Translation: CATLRTGLGGYGYTF.

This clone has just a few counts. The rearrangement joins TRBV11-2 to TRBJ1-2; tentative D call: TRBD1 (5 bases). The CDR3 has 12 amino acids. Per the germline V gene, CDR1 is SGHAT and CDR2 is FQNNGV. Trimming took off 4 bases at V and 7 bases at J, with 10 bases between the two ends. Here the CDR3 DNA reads TGTGCCAGCAGCTACCAGGGATCTGGCTACACCTTC. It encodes CASSYQGSGYTF.

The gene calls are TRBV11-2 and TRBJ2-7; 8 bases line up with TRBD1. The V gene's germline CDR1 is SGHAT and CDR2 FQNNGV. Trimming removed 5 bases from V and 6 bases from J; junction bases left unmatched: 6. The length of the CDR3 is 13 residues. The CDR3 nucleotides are TGTGCCAGCAGCCCGGGACAGGTAGGCGAGCAGTACTTC. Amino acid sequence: CASSPGQVGEQYF.

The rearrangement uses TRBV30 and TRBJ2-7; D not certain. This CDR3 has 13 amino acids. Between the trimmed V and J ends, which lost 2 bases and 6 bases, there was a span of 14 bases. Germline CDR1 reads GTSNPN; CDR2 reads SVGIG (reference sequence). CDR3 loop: CAWSLLALSEQYF. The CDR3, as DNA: TGTGCCTGGAGTCTTCTTGCCTTGAGCGAGCAGTACTTC.